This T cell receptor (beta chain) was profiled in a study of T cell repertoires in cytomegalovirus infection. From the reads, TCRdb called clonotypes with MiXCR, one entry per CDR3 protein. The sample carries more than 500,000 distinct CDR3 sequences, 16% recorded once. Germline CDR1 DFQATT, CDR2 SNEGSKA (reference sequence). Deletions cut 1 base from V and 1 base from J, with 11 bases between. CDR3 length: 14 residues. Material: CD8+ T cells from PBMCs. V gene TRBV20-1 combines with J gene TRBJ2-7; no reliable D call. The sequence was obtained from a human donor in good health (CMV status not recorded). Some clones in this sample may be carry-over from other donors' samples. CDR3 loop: CSARGRTFSYEQYF. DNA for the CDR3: TGCAGTGCTAGAGGGCGGACCTTTTCCTACGAGCAGTACTTC.